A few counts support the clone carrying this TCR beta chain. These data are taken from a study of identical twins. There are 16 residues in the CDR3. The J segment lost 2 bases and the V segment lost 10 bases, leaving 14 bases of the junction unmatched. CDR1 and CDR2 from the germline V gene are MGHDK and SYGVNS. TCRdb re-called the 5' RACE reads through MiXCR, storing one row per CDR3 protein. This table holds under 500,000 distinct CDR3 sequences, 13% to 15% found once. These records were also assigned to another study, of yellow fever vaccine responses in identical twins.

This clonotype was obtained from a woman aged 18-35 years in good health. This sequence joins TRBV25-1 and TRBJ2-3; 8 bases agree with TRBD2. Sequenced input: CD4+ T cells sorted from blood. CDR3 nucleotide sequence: TGTGCCACCCCAGGGTCTGGGACTAGACACACAGATACGCAGTATTTT. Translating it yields CATPGSGTRHTDTQYF.